The clone carrying this T cell receptor beta chain has more than one count but fewer than ten. Its matching antigen is unknown. TCRdb recomputed calls from the reads with MiXCR, one row per CDR3 protein. The data contain 350,000 to 500,000 distinct CDR3 sequences, roughly 30% of them singletons. The data derive from a study of T cell repertoires in cytomegalovirus infection. Study background: Shared public TCR beta signatures pointed to both CMV infection and a matching HLA type. Study outcomes and limitations: The cumulative frequency of public TCR beta families identified carriers of CMV plus the relevant HLA.

The CDR3 contains 16 residues. V was shortened by 0 bases and J by 4 bases, with 13 bases between the two germline ends. Germline V gives CDR1 LGHNA, CDR2 YNFKEQ. Source material: PBMCs. The clonotype was recovered from a human donor in good health (CMV status not recorded). Some clones in this sample may be carry-over from other donors' samples. The gene calls are TRBV4-2 and TRBJ2-1; possible D gene TRBD1, 6 bases. CDR3 sequence (DNA): TGTGCCAGCAGCCAAGAAGGGGGAATAAAGTACAATGAGCAGTTCTTC. The encoded protein is CASSQEGGIKYNEQFF.